This TCR beta chain was found in a study of tissue T cells after allogeneic stem cell transplantation. Findings and caveats of the study: Few T cell clones were shared across patients, but motif clusters showed tissue-specific shared signatures.

The repertoire was sequenced with immunoSEQ multiplex PCR; TCRdb's copy has only in-frame clones and lacks some. Of 2,200 or so clones listed, around three fifths are singletons. Time point defined: mouse harvest day 7 after allogeneic transplant. Mouse grafts combined 10^7 T-cell-depleted bone marrow cells with 10^6 splenic CD5+ T cells. About this clone: Its matching antigen is unknown. Gene names refer to mouse genes.

The sample consisted of liver tissue. The receptor's source is a female BALB/c mouse given C57BL/6 T cells with graft-versus-host disease after an allogeneic hematopoietic cell transplant.

The sequenced CDR3 bases are TGTGCCAGCTCTCTCGACTGGGGGGCTAGTGCAGAAACGCTGTAT. It codes for CASSLDWGASAETLY. The full CDR3 protein reads CASSLDWGASAETLYF. V is TRBV12-1 and J is TRBJ2-3, with TRBD2 identical over 10 bases. The read finishes 1 residue shy of the CDR3 end, and the germline J gene is used to complete it. This CDR3 is 16 amino acids long. Germline trimming cut 0 bases from V and 0 bases from J; bases unmatched to any gene: 2. Looked up from germline, CDR1 is SGHSN and CDR2 is HYEKVE.